This T cell receptor beta chain was profiled in a study of human T cells and chemical hapten exposure. Overall study results and limits: Large CDR3 similarity clusters arose significantly more often from expanded TCRs than from controls.

Via MiXCR, TCRdb re-called the RACE reads, giving one row per CDR3 protein. This sample has 50,000 or so distinct CDR3 sequences, with around 9% found just once. Time point noted: patch test 1, 2 weeks after DPC sensitization. Documented treatment: therapeutic diphenylcyclopropenone sensitization with weekly scalp DPC. Total RNA was isolated from whole blood that had not been fractionated. About this clonotype itself: Its antigen is undetermined.

Trimming pared 5 bases from V and 4 bases from J, leaving 4 bases between. The length of the CDR3 is 11 residues. CDR1 is SGHRS, CDR2 YFSETQ, per germline. The source was whole blood, collected in connection with sensitization to the hapten diphenylcyclopropenone (DPC). The rearrangement uses TRBV5-1 and TRBJ2-1; D is unclear. This receptor was obtained from a woman between 50 and 59 years old with alopecia areata. Some clones in this sample may be carry-over from other donors' samples. CDR3 amino acids: CASRMYNEQFF. As DNA, the CDR3 is TGCGCCAGCAGAATGTACAATGAGCAGTTCTTC. The entire variable domain, with the rest obtained from reference TRBV5-1 and TRBJ2-1, is as follows: KAGVTQTPRYLIKTRGQQVTLSCSPISGHRSVSWYQQTPGQGLQFLFEYFSETQRNKGNFPGRFSGRQFSNSRSEMNVSTLELGDSALYLCASRMYNEQFFGPGTRLTVL.